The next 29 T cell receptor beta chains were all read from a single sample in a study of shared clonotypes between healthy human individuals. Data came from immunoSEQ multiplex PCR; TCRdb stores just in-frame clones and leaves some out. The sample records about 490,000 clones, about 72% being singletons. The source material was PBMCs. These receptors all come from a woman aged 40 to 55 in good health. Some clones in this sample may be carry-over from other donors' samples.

DNA for the CDR3: TGTGCCTGGACCCCTAGCGGAAGCACAGATACGCAGTATTTT. This gives the protein CAWTPSGSTDTQYF. This rearrangement joins TRBV30 to TRBJ2-3; 7 positions agree with TRBD2. V gave up 4 bases and J gave up 0 bases; unmatched junction bases: 4. Germline V gene data show CDR1 as GTSNPN and CDR2 as SVGIG (reference sequence). This CDR3 has 14 residues.

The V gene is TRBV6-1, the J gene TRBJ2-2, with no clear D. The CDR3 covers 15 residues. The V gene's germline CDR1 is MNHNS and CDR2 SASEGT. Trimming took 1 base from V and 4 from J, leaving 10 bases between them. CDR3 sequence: CASSEVGWSTGELFF. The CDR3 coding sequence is TGTGCCAGCAGTGAAGTAGGATGGAGCACCGGGGAGCTGTTTTTT.

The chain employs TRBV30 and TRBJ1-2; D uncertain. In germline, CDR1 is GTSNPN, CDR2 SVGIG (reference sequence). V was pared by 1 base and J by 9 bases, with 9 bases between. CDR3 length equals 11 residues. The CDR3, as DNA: TGTGCCTGGAGTGATGTGGCTAGCTACACCTTC. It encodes CAWSDVASYTF.

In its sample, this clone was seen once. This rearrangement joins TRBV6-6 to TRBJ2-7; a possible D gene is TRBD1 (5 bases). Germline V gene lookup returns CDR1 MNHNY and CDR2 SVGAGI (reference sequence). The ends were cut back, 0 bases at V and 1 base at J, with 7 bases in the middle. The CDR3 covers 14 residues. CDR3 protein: CASSYSTASYEQYF. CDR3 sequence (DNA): TGTGCCAGCAGTTACTCGACAGCATCCTACGAGCAGTACTTC.

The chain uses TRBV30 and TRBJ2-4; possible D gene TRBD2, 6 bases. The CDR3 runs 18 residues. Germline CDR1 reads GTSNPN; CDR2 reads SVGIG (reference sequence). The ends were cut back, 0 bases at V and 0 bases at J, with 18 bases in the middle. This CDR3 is CAWSVVGTGSIAKNIQYF. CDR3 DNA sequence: TGTGCCTGGAGTGTGGTAGGGACTGGTTCTATAGCCAAAAACATTCAGTACTTC.

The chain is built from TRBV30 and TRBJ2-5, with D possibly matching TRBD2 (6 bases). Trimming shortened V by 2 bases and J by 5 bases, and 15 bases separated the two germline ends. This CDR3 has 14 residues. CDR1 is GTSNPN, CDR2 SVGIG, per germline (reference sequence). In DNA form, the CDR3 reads TGTGCCTGGAGTCTCGGGACTTCTGTGGAGACCCAGTACTTC. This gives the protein CAWSLGTSVETQYF.

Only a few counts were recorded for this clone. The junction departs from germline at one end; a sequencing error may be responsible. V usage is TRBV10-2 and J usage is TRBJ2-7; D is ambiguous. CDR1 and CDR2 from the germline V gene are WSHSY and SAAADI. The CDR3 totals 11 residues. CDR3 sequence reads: CASRDDNAQDF. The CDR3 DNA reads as TGCGCCAGCAGAGACGACAACGCCCAGGACTTC.

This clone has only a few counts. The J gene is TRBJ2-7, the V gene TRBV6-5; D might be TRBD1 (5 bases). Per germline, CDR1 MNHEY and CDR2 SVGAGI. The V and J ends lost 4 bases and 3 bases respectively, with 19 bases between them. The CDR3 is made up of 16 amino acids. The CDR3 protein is CASSFGHPGVGYEQYF. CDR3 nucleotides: TGTGCCAGCAGTTTTGGACACCCGGGCGTAGGCTACGAGCAGTACTTC.

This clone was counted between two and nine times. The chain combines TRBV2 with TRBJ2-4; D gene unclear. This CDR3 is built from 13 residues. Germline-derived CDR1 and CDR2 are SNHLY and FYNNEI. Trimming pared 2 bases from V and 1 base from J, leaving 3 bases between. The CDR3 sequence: CASSEYAKNIQYF. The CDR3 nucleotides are TGTGCCAGCAGTGAATATGCCAAAAACATTCAGTACTTC.

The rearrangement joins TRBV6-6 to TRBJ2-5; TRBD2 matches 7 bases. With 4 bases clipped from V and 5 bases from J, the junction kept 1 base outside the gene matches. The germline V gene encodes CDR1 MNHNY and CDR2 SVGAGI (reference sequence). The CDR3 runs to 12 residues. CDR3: CASSFGGETQYF. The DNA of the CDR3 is TGTGCCAGCAGTTTCGGGGGGGAGACCCAGTACTTC.

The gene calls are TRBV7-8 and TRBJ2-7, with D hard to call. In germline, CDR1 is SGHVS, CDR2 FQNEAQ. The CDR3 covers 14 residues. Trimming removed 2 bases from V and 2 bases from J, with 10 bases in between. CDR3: CASSLRADPYEQYF. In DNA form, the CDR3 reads TGTGCCAGCAGCTTAAGGGCAGACCCCTACGAGCAGTACTTC.

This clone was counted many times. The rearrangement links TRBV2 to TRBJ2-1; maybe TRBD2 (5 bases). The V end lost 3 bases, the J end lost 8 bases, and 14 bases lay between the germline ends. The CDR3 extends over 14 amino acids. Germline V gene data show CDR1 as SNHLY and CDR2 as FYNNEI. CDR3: CASSDDYASDEQFF. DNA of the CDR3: TGTGCCAGCAGTGACGACTATGCTTCGGATGAGCAGTTCTTC.

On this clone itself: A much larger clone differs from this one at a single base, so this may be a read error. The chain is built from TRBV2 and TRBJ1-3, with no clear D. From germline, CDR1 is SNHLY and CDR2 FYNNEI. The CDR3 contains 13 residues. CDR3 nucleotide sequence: TGTGCCAGCAGTGAATACCGGGGTAACACCATACATTTT. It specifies CASSEYRGNTIHF.

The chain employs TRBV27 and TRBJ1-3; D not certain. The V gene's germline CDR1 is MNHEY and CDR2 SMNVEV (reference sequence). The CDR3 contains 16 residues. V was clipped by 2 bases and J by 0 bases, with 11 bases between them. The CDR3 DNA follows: TGTGCCAGCAGTTTAGACGCACGGGGCTCTGGAAACACCATATATTTT. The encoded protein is CASSLDARGSGNTIYF.

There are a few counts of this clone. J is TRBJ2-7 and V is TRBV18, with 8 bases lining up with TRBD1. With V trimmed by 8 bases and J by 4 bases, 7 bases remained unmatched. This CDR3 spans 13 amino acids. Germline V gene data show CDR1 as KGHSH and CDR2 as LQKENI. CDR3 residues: CASRQGNVYEQYF. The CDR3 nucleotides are TGTGCCAGCCGACAGGGGAACGTTTACGAGCAGTACTTC.

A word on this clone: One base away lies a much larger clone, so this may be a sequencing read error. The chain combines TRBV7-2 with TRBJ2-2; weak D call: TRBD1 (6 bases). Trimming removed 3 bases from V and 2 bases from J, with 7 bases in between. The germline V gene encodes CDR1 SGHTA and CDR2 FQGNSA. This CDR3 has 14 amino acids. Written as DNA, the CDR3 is TGTGCCAGCAGCTTGGGACACAACACCGGGGAGCTGTTTTTT. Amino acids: CASSLGHNTGELFF. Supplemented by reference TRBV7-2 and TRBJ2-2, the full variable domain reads GAGVSQSPSNKVTEKGKDVELRCDPISGHTALYWYRQSLGQGLEFLIYFQGNSAPDKSGLPSDRFSAERTGGSVSTLTIQRTQQEDSAVYLCASSLGHNTGELFFGEGSRLTVL.

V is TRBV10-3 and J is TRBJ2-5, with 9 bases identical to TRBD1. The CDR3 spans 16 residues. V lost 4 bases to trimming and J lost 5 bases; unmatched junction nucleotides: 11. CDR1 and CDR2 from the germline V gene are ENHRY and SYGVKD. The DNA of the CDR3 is TGTGCCATCAGTGGAACAGGGGGCGGGGAAGGGGAGACCCAGTACTTC. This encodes CAISGTGGGEGETQYF.

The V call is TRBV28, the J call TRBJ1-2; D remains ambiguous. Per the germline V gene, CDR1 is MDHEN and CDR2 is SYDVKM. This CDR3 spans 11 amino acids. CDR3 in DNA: TGTGCTTCTGGGGAGGGTTGGGGCTACACCTTC. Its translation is CASGEGWGYTF.

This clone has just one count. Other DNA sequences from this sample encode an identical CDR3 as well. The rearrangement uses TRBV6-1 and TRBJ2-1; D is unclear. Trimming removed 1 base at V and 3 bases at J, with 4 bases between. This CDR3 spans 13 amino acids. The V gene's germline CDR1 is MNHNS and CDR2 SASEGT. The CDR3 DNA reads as TGTGCCAGCAGTGAAGACAGCTACAATGAGCAGTTCTTC. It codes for CASSEDSYNEQFF.

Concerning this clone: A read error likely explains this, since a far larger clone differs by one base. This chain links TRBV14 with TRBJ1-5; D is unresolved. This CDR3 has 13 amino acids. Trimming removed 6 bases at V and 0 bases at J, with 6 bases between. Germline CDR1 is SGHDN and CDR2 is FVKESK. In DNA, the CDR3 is TGTGCCAGCAGTCGGGATAGCAATCAGCCCCAGCATTTT. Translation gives CASSRDSNQPQHF.

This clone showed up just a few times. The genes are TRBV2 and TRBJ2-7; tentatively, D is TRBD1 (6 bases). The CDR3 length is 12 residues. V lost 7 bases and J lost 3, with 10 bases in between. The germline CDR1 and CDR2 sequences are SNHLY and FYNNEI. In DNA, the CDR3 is TGTGCCAGCAAGGGCAGGGGCTACGAGCAGTACTTC. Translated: CASKGRGYEQYF.

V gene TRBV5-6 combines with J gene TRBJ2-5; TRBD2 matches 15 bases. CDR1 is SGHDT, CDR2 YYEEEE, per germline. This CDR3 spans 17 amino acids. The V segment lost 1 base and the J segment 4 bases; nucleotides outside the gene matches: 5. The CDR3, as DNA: TGTGCCAGCAGCTTGAGGACTAGCGGGAGGGCCCCAGAGACCCAGTACTTC. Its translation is CASSLRTSGRAPETQYF.

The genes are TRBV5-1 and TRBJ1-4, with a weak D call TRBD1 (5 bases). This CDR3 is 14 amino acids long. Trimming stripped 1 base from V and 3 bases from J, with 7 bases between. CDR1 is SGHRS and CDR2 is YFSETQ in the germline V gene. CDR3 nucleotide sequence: TGCGCCAGCAGCTTGTTGGGGGCTAATGAAAAACTGTTTTTT. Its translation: CASSLLGANEKLFF. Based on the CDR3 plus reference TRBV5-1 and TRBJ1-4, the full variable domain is KAGVTQTPRYLIKTRGQQVTLSCSPISGHRSVSWYQQTPGQGLQFLFEYFSETQRNKGNFPGRFSGRQFSNSRSEMNVSTLELGDSALYLCASSLLGANEKLFFGSGTQLSVL.

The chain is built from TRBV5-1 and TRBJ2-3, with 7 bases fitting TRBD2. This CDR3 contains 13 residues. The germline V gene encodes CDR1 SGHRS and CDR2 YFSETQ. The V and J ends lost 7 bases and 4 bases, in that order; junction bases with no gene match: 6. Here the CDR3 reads CASARGDSDTQYF. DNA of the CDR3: TGCGCCAGCGCCCGGGGGGACTCAGATACGCAGTATTTT.

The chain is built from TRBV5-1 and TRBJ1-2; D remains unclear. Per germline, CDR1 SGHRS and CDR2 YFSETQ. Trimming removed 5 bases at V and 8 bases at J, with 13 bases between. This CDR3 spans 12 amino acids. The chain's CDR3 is CASSSQSWGYTF. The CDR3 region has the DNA TGCGCCAGCAGTTCTCAGAGTTGGGGCTACACCTTC.

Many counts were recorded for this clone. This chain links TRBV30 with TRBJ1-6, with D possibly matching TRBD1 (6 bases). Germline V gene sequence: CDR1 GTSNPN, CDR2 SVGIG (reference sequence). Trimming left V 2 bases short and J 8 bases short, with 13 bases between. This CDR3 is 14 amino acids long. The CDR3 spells CAWSIQGPYSPLHF. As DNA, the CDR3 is TGTGCCTGGAGTATACAGGGACCCTATTCACCCCTCCACTTT.

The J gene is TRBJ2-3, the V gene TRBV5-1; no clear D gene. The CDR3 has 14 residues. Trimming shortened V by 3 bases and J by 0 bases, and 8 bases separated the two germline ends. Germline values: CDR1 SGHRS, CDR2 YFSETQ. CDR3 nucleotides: TGCGCCAGCAGCTATGCTGGTAGCACAGATACGCAGTATTTT. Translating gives CASSYAGSTDTQYF.

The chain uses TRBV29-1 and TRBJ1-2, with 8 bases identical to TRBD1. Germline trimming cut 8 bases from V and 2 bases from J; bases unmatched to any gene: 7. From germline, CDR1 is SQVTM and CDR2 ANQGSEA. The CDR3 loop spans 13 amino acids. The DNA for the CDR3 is TGCAGCAGTACAGGGGGACCCAACTATGGCTACACCTTC. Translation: CSSTGGPNYGYTF.

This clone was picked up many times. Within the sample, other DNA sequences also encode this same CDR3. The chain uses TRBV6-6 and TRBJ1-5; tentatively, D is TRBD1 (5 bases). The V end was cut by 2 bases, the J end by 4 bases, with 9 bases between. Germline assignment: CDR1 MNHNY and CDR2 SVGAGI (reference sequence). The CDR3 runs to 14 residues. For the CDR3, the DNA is TGTGCCAGCAGTTACGGGACGGAGAATCAGCCCCAGCATTTT. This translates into CASSYGTENQPQHF.